This TCR beta chain is drawn from a study of T cells after yellow fever vaccination. Template switching by 5'RACE produced TCR cDNA, adding a universal primer site and UMIs. TCRdb re-analysed the 5' RACE reads in MiXCR, keeping a single row per CDR3 protein. The sample has under 600,000 distinct CDR3 sequences; roughly 22% are singletons. This clonotype was observed a few times. CDR1 and CDR2 (germline): SEHNR, FQNEAQ (reference sequence). Trimming removed 5 bases from V and 8 bases from J, with 19 bases in between. This CDR3 has 15 amino acids. Sequencing was performed on PBMCs, taken about 20 days after the first yellow fever vaccination. This TCR derives from a man aged 18 to 30 who received the YFV17D yellow fever vaccine. This chain links TRBV7-9 with TRBJ2-4; D might be TRBD1 (6 bases). CDR3 sequence (DNA): TGTGCCAGCAGCATGCTCAGGGGCGAGGAGGACATTCAGTACTTC. Protein product: CASSMLRGEEDIQYF.